This T cell receptor beta chain was captured by sequencing in a study of T cell clones after liver transplantation. Study results and caveats: Rather than being deleted, graft donor-reactive T cells may have moved into the graft. Low donor cell numbers restricted donor-reactive repertoire measurement in two subjects.

V dropped 8 bases and J dropped 4 bases, with 12 bases sitting between them. The CDR3 is 13 residues long. Germline V gene data show CDR1 as SNHLY and CDR2 as FYNNEI. Points on this clone: Its cognate antigen is unknown.

The method was immunoSEQ multiplex PCR; TCRdb's version includes in-frame clones alone and lacks a portion of them. The sample has fewer than 85,000 clones; approximately 87% are singletons. This TCR derives from a human patient who received a liver transplant. Some T cells may be transferred from the graft donor. This chain uses TRBV2 with TRBJ1-5; TRBD1 might be the D (5 bases). Material: CD4+ T cells from blood, obtained at the 22-month timepoint. CDR3 coding DNA: TGTGCCAGCTTGAAGGGGCAAAATCAGCCCCAGCATTTT. Protein product: CASLKGQNQPQHF.